Listed below are T cell receptor beta chains from one sample, sequenced in a study of vaccination and CD4 T cells after COVID-19. Which antigens these TCRs recognize remains unknown. Via MiXCR, TCRdb re-called the PCR reads, giving one row per CDR3 protein. This table has 3,000 to 4,000 distinct CDR3 sequences, 19% appearing once. Input material: CD4+ T cells from blood, cultured in vitro. Receptors were obtained from a human donor who had recovered from COVID-19. The CDR3 runs from the conserved cysteine through the conserved F or W. A D gene is named only where the DNA matches it firmly. Part of the rows lack a size; the others show once, few, many or a class for expanded clones.

v_gene	abundance	j_gene	d_gene	CDR3aa	CDR3nt
TRBV7-2	medium-sized	TRBJ2-4	.	CASSFASNIQYF	TGTGCCAGCAGCTTCGCGAGTAACATTCAGTACTTC
TRBV5-1	.	TRBJ1-2	.	CASSSNGGAGYGYTF	TGCGCCAGCAGCTCTAATGGGGGCGCAGGGTATGGCTACACCTTC
TRBV5-4	few	TRBJ2-5	TRBD2	CASSLAGGFGETQYF	TGTGCCAGCAGCTTGGCGGGGGGGTTCGGAGAGACCCAGTACTTC
TRBV11-2	few	TRBJ2-5	TRBD2	CASSLTSGGVRWETQYF	TGTGCCAGCAGCTTGACTAGCGGGGGGGTTAGATGGGAGACCCAGTACTTC
TRBV14	few	TRBJ1-6	.	CASSLQGYNSPLHF	TGTGCCAGCAGCCTCCAGGGCTATAATTCACCCCTCCACTTT
TRBV27	medium-sized	TRBJ1-2	.	CASSLKGSSYGYTF	TGTGCCAGCAGTTTAAAGGGGAGTTCCTATGGCTACACCTTC
TRBV6-1	medium-sized	TRBJ1-2	.	CASSDPIYYTF	TGTGCCAGCAGTGACCCCATCTACTACACCTTC
TRBV7-2	.	TRBJ2-3	TRBD2	CASSADIAGGVTDTQYF	TGTGCCAGCAGCGCCGACATAGCGGGCGGAGTCACAGATACGCAGTATTTT
TRBV10-3	.	TRBJ2-5	.	CAISSGPGDIAQTQYF	TGTGCCATCAGTTCAGGGCCGGGAGATATCGCTCAGACCCAGTACTTC
TRBV19	few	TRBJ2-7	.	CASSTGPGSYEQYF	TGTGCCAGTAGTACAGGGCCCGGATCCTACGAGCAGTACTTC